The 16 T cell receptor beta chains below come from one sample, sequenced in a study of T-cell reconstitution after alpha-beta-depleted transplantation in children (dated by TCRdb to 2016 to 2018). To prepare the library, PCR was applied. Sequencing instrument: Illumina HiSeq 2500. To normalize quantification of the TCRbeta repertoire, the TCR libraries were built with molecular barcoding that relied on unique molecular identifiers. TCRdb reprocessing: public reads trimmed at Q25 with fastp, clones called with MiXCR, in-frame beta chains kept. When rows share a CDR3 protein, they turn into one entry using the most common DNA and genes. Within this sample are 200,000 to 250,000 distinct CDR3 sequences, with approximately 8% of them counted one time only. The ten largest clones add up to 35% to 45% of the sample. The treatment or condition label corresponds to: allogeneic hematopoietic cell transplantation with graft depleted of TCRalphabeta T cells and CD19 B cells.

Here the sequenced sample was PBMCs, mostly from graft donor cells, taken 360 days after TCRalphabeta/CD19-depleted stem cell transplant. The receptors stem from a male patient under 10 years old who had a stem cell transplant for acute myeloid leukemia, so the T cells may come from the graft donor.

Remarks on this clonotype: One end of the junction varies from germline; a read error may be responsible. V and J are TRBV20-1 and TRBJ2-2; 10 bases match TRBD1. Germline V lookup: CDR1 DFQATT, CDR2 SNEGSKA (reference sequence). The CDR3 spans 17 residues. CDR3 loop: CCARDPWTGGKAGELFF. The CDR3 DNA follows: TGCTGTGCTAGAGATCCCTGGACAGGGGGGAAGGCCGGGGAGCTGTTTTTT.

Ten or more counts support this clonotype. The J gene is TRBJ2-7, the V gene TRBV29-1; the match to TRBD2 covers 13 bases. CDR3 length equals 17 residues. V was clipped by 6 bases and J by 2 bases; unmatched bases: 13. Germline-derived CDR1 and CDR2 are SQVTM and ANQGSEA. CDR3 residues: CSVEGLAGKGGTYEQYF. In DNA form, the CDR3 reads TGCAGCGTGGAGGGACTAGCGGGAAAGGGAGGGACCTACGAGCAGTACTTC.

The chain joins TRBV5-1 to TRBJ2-7; the match to TRBD1 covers 8 bases. Germline V gives CDR1 SGHRS, CDR2 YFSETQ. The V and J ends lost 3 bases and 2 bases, in that order; junction bases with no gene match: 10. The CDR3 totals 16 residues. CDR3 sequence reads: CASSYSGGAVAYEQYF. The CDR3 region has the DNA TGCGCCAGCAGCTATTCAGGGGGCGCGGTAGCCTACGAGCAGTACTTC.

This clonotype has a count of ten or more. V is TRBV29-1 and J is TRBJ2-5; D perhaps matches TRBD2 (6 bases). The ends were cut back, 4 bases at V and 4 bases at J, with 10 bases in the middle. This CDR3 region has 12 residues. CDR1 and CDR2 from the germline V gene are SQVTM and ANQGSEA. CDR3 sequence (DNA): TGCAGCGTTGTGCAGGGAGGAGAGACCCAGTACTTC. Residues: CSVVQGGETQYF.

This clonotype showed up many times. This chain joins TRBV28 and TRBJ2-3, with 8 bases fitting TRBD2. Looked up from germline, CDR1 is MDHEN and CDR2 is SYDVKM. The CDR3 is made up of 15 amino acids. V was pared by 1 base and J by 2 bases, with 2 bases of the junction left unmatched. The CDR3 DNA reads as TGTGCCAGCAGTTTATACGGGAGGGACACAGATACGCAGTATTTT. Its translation is CASSLYGRDTDTQYF. Combining the CDR3 with reference TRBV28 and TRBJ2-3 gives the whole variable domain DVKVTQSSRYLVKRTGEKVFLECVQDMDHENMFWYRQDPGLGLRLIYFSYDVKMKEKGDIPEGYSVSREKKERFSLILESASTNQTSMYLCASSLYGRDTDTQYFGPGTRLTVL.

This clonotype was counted at least ten times. The V and J genes are TRBV29-1 and TRBJ2-7; possibly TRBD2 for D (6 bases). Germline-derived CDR1 and CDR2 are SQVTM and ANQGSEA. There are 13 residues in the CDR3. Trimming removed 8 bases at V and 4 bases at J, with 18 bases between. The CDR3 loop is CSRPGGPFYEQYV. CDR3 in DNA: TGCAGCCGACCCGGGGGACCCTTTTACGAGCAGTACGTC.

A few counts support this clonotype. This chain connects TRBV12-3 or TRBV12-4 to TRBJ2-5; D gene unclear. The CDR3 runs 14 residues. Trimming pared 5 bases from V and 9 bases from J, leaving 19 bases between. Here the CDR3 reads CASSPTDGLGAQYF. In DNA form, the CDR3 reads TGTGCCAGCAGTCCGACCGACGGCCTTGGGGCCCAGTACTTC.

In its sample, this clonotype was seen many times. The V and J genes are TRBV18 and TRBJ2-7, with D possibly TRBD1 on 6 matching bases. The V end was cut by 6 bases, the J end by 2 bases, with 14 bases between. Germline V gives CDR1 KGHSH, CDR2 LQKENI. This CDR3 is 14 amino acids long. The CDR3 DNA sequence: TGTGCCAGCTCGCCTCGACAGGACCCCTACGAGCAGTACGTC. It translates to CASSPRQDPYEQYV.

This chain joins TRBV29-1 and TRBJ1-2, with D hard to call. Germline-derived CDR1 and CDR2 are SQVTM and ANQGSEA. V was shortened by 3 bases and J by 8 bases, with 16 bases between the two germline ends. The CDR3 length is 13 residues. The CDR3 nucleotides read TGCAGCGTTGAGGTACCGGTCCCTAGAGGCTACACCTTC. Amino acid sequence: CSVEVPVPRGYTF.

This clonotype was recorded many times. This chain joins TRBV3-1 and TRBJ2-7; 7 bases match TRBD1. CDR1 LGHDT and CDR2 YNNKEL come from the germline V gene (reference sequence). Germline trimming cut 1 base from V and 9 bases from J; bases unmatched to any gene: 3. The CDR3 totals 12 residues. The CDR3 DNA reads TGTGCCAGCAGCCAAGGACAGGGCGTGCAGTACTTC. This translates into CASSQGQGVQYF.

This clonotype was recorded at least ten times. The chain has TRBV10-3 and TRBJ2-2; either TRBD1 or TRBD2 may fit D (5 bases each). Germline-derived CDR1 and CDR2 are ENHRY and SYGVKD. The CDR3 covers 18 residues. Trimming cost V 3 bases and J 2 bases, with 19 bases left between them. CDR3 protein: CAISERLGETANTGELFF. The CDR3 DNA sequence: TGTGCCATCAGTGAACGGCTGGGGGAAACTGCAAACACCGGGGAGCTGTTTTTT.

In this sample, this clonotype turned up a few times. The chain employs TRBV5-1 and TRBJ2-7, with 10 bases lining up with TRBD2. V trimming: 3 bases; J trimming: 6 bases; junction bases outside the gene matches: 6. Germline V gene data show CDR1 as SGHRS and CDR2 as YFSETQ. This CDR3 spans 14 amino acids. CDR3 sequence: CASSSGTSEAEQYV. Here the CDR3 DNA reads TGCGCCAGCAGCTCCGGGACTAGCGAGGCCGAGCAGTACGTC.

This clonotype has just a few counts. At one end, the junction sequence differs from germline, possibly due to a read error. This chain joins TRBV5-1 and TRBJ2-1; 8 positions agree with TRBD2. CDR1 is SGHRS and CDR2 is YFSETQ in the germline V gene. The CDR3 has 15 residues. In nucleotides, the CDR3 is TGCGCCACCAGCTCACGGGGGGGCTCCTACAATGAGCAGTTCTTC. It encodes CATSSRGGSYNEQFF.

This clonotype was recorded a few times. This rearrangement joins TRBV7-8 to TRBJ2-3, with 9 bases aligning to TRBD1. The CDR3 has 14 amino acids. Per the germline V gene, CDR1 is SGHVS and CDR2 is FQNEAQ. V gave up 4 bases and J gave up 4 bases; unmatched junction bases: 3. As DNA, the CDR3 is TGTGCCAGCAGCTATAGACAGGGGGCAGATACGCAGTATTTT. It specifies CASSYRQGADTQYF.

This clonotype was counted at least ten times. V and J are TRBV10-3 and TRBJ2-1; 7 bases map to TRBD2. The CDR3 totals 13 residues. Unmatched junction bases numbered 4, after V lost 6 bases and J lost 5 bases. From germline, CDR1 is ENHRY and CDR2 SYGVKD. The CDR3 spells CAIRLAEDNEQFF. The CDR3 bases are TGTGCCATCAGGCTAGCGGAAGACAATGAGCAGTTCTTC.

This clonotype appeared many times. The chain joins TRBV12-3 or TRBV12-4 to TRBJ2-4; the D gene is possibly TRBD2 (6 bases). The V and J ends lost 5 bases and 5 bases respectively, with 10 bases between them. The CDR3 is 13 amino acids. The CDR3 spells CASSRGLENIQYF. The CDR3 DNA follows: TGTGCCAGCAGTAGGGGACTGGAAAACATTCAGTACTTC.